This paragraph covers one T cell receptor (beta chain) sequence. This specimen belongs to a study of T cell changes during pregnancy in multiple sclerosis. Measured with immunoSEQ multiplex PCR; TCRdb has only the in-frame clones, and not every one. The sample lists around 56,000 clones, 70% to 90% occurring once. This CDR3 spans 13 amino acids. Germline V gene data show CDR1 as MNHEY and CDR2 as SMNVEV (reference sequence). Trimming cost V 8 bases and J 8 bases, with 18 bases left between them. This chain uses TRBV27 with TRBJ1-2; tentative D call: TRBD1 (5 bases). The sequence was obtained from a female donor with multiple sclerosis, enrolled in a pregnancy study. The specimen comprised CD4+ T cells from peripheral blood mononuclear cells, sampled in the third trimester of pregnancy. The CDR3 protein is CASGVARGYGYTF. The CDR3 nucleotides read TGTGCCAGCGGAGTCGCTAGGGGTTACGGCTACACCTTC.